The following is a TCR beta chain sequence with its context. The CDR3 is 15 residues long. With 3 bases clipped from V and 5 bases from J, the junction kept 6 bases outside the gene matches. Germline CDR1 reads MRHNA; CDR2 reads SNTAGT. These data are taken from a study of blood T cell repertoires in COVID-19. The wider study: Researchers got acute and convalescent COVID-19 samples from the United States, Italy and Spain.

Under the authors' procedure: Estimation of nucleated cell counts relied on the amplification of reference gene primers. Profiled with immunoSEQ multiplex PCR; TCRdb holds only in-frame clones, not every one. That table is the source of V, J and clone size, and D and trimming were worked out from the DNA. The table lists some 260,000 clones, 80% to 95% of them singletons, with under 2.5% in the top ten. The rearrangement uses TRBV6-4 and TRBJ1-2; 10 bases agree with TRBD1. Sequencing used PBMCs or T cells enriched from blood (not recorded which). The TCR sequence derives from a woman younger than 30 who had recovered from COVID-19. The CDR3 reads CASSEGTGDLYGYTF. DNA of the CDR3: TGTGCCAGCAGTGAAGGGACAGGGGATCTTTATGGCTACACCTTC.